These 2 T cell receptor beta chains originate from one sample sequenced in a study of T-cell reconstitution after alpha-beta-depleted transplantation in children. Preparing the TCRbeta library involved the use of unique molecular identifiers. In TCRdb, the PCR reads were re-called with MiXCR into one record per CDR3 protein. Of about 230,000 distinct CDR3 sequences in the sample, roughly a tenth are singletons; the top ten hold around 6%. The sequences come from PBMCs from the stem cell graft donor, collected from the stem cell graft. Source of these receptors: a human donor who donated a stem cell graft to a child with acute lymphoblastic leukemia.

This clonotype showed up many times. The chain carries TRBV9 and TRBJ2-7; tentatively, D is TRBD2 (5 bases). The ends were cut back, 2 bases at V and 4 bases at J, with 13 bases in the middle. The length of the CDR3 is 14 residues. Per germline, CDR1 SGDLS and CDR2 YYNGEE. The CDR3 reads CASSVSSGGYEQYF. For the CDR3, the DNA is TGTGCCAGCAGCGTCTCTTCCGGAGGATACGAGCAGTACTTC.

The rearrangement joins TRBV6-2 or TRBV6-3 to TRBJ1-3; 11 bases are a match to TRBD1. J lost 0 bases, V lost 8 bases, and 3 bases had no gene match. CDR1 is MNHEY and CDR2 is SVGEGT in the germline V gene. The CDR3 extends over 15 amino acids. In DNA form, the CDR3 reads TGTGCCAGCCCGGACAGGGGGCCCTCTGGAAACACCATATATTTT. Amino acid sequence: CASPDRGPSGNTIYF.